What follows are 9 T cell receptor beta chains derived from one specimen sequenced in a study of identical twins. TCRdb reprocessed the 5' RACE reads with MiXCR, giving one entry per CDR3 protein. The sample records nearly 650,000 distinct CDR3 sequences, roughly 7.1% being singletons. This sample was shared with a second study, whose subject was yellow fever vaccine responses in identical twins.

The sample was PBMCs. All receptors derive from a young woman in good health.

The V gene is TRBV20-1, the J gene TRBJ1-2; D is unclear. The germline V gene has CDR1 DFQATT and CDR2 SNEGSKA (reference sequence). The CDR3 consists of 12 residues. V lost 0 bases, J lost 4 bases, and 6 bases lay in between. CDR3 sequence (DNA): TGCAGTGCTAGAGATCGGCCCTATGGCTACACCTTC. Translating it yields CSARDRPYGYTF.

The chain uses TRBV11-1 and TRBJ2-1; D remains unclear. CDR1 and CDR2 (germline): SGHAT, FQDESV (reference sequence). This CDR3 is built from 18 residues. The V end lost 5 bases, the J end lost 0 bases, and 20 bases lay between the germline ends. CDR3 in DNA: TGTGCCAGCAGCCCGAACGACCCAGGCGAGAGCTCCTACAATGAGCAGTTCTTC. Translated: CASSPNDPGESSYNEQFF.

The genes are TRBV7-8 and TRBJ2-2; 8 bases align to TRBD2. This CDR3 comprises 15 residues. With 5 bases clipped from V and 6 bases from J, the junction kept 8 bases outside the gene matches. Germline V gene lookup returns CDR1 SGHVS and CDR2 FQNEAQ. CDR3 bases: TGTGCCAGCAGCCTCCGGACTAGCCTTGCCGGGGAGCTGTTTTTT. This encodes CASSLRTSLAGELFF.

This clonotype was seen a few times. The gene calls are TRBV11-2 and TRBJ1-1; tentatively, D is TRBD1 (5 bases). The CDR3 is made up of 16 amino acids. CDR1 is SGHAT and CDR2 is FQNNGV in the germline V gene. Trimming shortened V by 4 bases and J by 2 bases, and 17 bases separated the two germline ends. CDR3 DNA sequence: TGTGCCAGCAGCTCTGACAGTTACTCCAAAAACACTGAAGCTTTCTTT. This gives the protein CASSSDSYSKNTEAFF.

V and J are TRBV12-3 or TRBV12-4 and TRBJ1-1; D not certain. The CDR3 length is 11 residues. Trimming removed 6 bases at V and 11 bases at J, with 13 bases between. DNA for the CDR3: TGTGCCAGCAGGTGGAACGAGGCGGCTTTCTTT. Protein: CASRWNEAAFF.

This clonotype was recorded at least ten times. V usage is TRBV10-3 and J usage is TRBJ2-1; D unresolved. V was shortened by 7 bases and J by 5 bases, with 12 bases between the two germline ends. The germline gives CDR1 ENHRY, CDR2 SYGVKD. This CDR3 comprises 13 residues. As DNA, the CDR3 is TGTGCCATCAAAGGTCGAATAGACAATGAGCAGTTCTTC. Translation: CAIKGRIDNEQFF.

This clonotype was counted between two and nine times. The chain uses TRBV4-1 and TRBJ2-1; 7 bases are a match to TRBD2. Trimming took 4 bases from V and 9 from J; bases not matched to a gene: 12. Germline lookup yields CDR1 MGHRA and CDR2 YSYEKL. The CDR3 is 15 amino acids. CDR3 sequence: CASSREGPPGVEQFF. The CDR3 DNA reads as TGCGCCAGCAGCCGGGAGGGGCCTCCCGGGGTTGAGCAGTTCTTC.

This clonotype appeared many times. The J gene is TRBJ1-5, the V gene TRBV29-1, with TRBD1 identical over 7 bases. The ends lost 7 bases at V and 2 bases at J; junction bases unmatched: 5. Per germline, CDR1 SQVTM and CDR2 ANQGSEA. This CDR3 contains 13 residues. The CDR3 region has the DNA TGCAGCGCTCGAACAGGGGGCAATCAGCCCCAGCATTTT. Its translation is CSARTGGNQPQHF.

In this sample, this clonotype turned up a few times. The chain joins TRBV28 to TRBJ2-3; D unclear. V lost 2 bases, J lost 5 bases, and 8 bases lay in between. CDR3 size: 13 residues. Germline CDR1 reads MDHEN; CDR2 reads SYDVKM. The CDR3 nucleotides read TGTGCCAGCAGTTTAGGTTGGGTAGATACGCAGTATTTT. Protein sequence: CASSLGWVDTQYF.